The 5 T cell receptor beta chains below were found in one sample sequenced in a study of T cell changes during pregnancy in multiple sclerosis. Data came from immunoSEQ multiplex PCR; TCRdb stores just in-frame clones and leaves some out. The sample includes around 80,000 clones, over 85% of them seen just once. The starting material was peripheral blood, obtained in the second trimester of pregnancy. These receptors all stem from a female donor in good health, enrolled as a control in a pregnancy study.

J is TRBJ2-5 and V is TRBV7-2; D not certain. CDR3 size: 13 residues. The germline CDR1 and CDR2 sequences are SGHTA and FQGNSA. Trimming stripped 8 bases from V and 1 base from J, with 11 bases between. CDR3 loop: CASRARPQETQYF. The CDR3 coding sequence is TGTGCCAGCCGCGCGAGGCCCCAAGAGACCCAGTACTTC.

The chain couples TRBV7-9 to TRBJ2-5, with TRBD2 matching over 8 bases. CDR3 length equals 15 residues. V lost 1 base and J lost 4; bases outside the gene matches: 5. From germline, CDR1 is SEHNR and CDR2 FQNEAQ (reference sequence). CDR3 coding DNA: TGTGCCAGCAGCTTAGGGGGACTAGTTGGAGAGACCCAGTACTTC. It yields the protein CASSLGGLVGETQYF.

The chain employs TRBV28 and TRBJ1-2; tentative D call: TRBD1 (6 bases). The CDR3 has 13 residues. CDR1 is MDHEN, CDR2 SYDVKM, per germline. The V and J ends lost 4 bases and 8 bases respectively, with 14 bases between them. DNA of the CDR3: TGTGCCAGCAGTTCCCCGACAGGTTTAGGCTACACCTTC. Its protein product is CASSSPTGLGYTF.

The chain uses TRBV19 and TRBJ2-1; 11 bases fit TRBD2. Germline loops: CDR1 LNHDA, CDR2 SQIVND (reference sequence). The CDR3 has 21 amino acids. After removal of 1 base from V and 1 base from J, the junction contained 15 bases not matched to a gene. The CDR3 protein is CASSIVVMGLAGGTSYNEQFF. In nucleotides, the CDR3 is TGTGCCAGTAGTATAGTAGTGATGGGCCTAGCGGGAGGAACGTCCTACAATGAGCAGTTCTTC.

The rearrangement joins TRBV2 to TRBJ2-1; maybe TRBD2 (6 bases). CDR1 SNHLY and CDR2 FYNNEI come from the germline V gene. Between the trimmed V and J ends, which lost 3 bases and 2 bases, there was a span of 14 bases. This CDR3 has 16 residues. The CDR3 nucleotides are TGTGCCAGCAGTGACGGTGGGGGACTCCCCTACAATGAGCAGTTCTTC. Translating gives CASSDGGGLPYNEQFF.